A selection of T cell receptor beta chains follows, all from one sample in a study of OX40 agonist ivuxolimab in advanced cancers. Profiling relied on immunoSEQ multiplex PCR, and the TCRdb table lists in-frame clones only, not all of them. The sample lists some 50,000 clones; approximately 87% were seen once. The sequenced sample was CD4+ or CD8+ T cells sorted from blood, obtained in a trial of the OX40 agonist ivuxolimab. Receptor source: an adult with an advanced solid tumor such as melanoma, head and neck, liver or kidney cancer. The CDR3 runs from the conserved cysteine through the conserved F or W.

V gene	J gene	CDR3 protein
TRBV28	TRBJ1-2	CASSFSGAHDYGYTF
TRBV9	TRBJ2-5	CASSVGVRTGEETQYF
TRBV30	TRBJ1-3	CAWRARDRGNTIYF
TRBV27	TRBJ1-2	CASSPRGLLYGYTF
TRBV11-3	TRBJ2-3	CASSLTSGSTDTQYF
TRBV7-9	TRBJ2-7	CASSFGTGAFSYEQYF
TRBV7-3	TRBJ1-2	CASSLFQGAGGYTF
TRBV30	TRBJ2-7	CAFDREGYYEQYF
TRBV14	TRBJ2-3	CASSQVEQGTQYF
TRBV5-6	TRBJ2-7	CASSYTPSYEQYF
TRBV5-1	TRBJ1-1	CASSLGSDRVGTEAFF
TRBV6-1	TRBJ2-7	CASAPGQDPNEQYF
TRBV11-3	TRBJ1-1	CASSLDPANTEAFF
TRBV5-1	TRBJ1-6	CASSLGQVNSPLHF
TRBV29-1	TRBJ2-7	CSVKITGGRRYEQYF
TRBV7-8	TRBJ2-5	CASSFRTGVAETQYF
TRBV7-8	TRBJ2-5	CASSFRGRPDQYF
TRBV2	TRBJ2-6	CASSGTAVSGANVLTF
TRBV25-1	TRBJ2-7	CASSEGGEQYF
TRBV29-1	TRBJ2-7	CSVLPGLAGRVQYF
TRBV2	TRBJ2-2	CASSLGNTGELFF
TRBV2	TRBJ1-1	CASSDRRDTEAFF
TRBV7-3	TRBJ1-1	CASSAAGTGEEAFF
TRBV5-1	TRBJ2-3	CASSLDSGDTQYF
TRBV6-6	TRBJ2-1	CASSYLNDNEQFF
TRBV12-5	TRBJ2-7	CASAPLINGEQYF
TRBV5-1	TRBJ2-3	CASSLGAGASTDTQYF
TRBV28	TRBJ1-5	CASRLTNQPQHF
TRBV5-1	TRBJ2-2	CASRYSPSRDTGELFF
TRBV16	TRBJ2-2	CASSQLGGKNTGELFF
TRBV23-1	TRBJ1-1	CASTPVGGGDTEAFF
TRBV28	TRBJ1-1	CASSPPFTEAFF
TRBV5-1	TRBJ2-1	CASSLGQGYNEQFF
TRBV6-5	TRBJ2-7	CASSYSLAGVAYEQYF
TRBV19	TRBJ1-2	CASSTWDSSYYGYTF
TRBV5-6	TRBJ1-1	CASTSAGRYTEAFF
TRBV6-5	TRBJ2-3	CASSYSIGDTQYF
TRBV29-1	TRBJ1-4	CSVGLWQGNEKLFF
TRBV7-2	TRBJ1-2	CASRGDRGRGYTF
TRBV19	TRBJ1-6	CASHRSHSYNSPLHF
TRBV5-1	TRBJ1-1	CASSLAFVDTEAFF
TRBV19	TRBJ2-2	CASNIEGAGTGELFF
TRBV6-1	TRBJ2-7	CASSEGQGTRLRGSYEQYF
TRBV5-1	TRBJ1-2	CASSLTGFGEYGYTF
TRBV7-2	TRBJ1-2	CASSATWGGYTF
TRBV7-8	TRBJ2-6	CASSLRVSPSGRSSGANVLTF
TRBV19	TRBJ2-1	CASSMSAGGINEQFF
TRBV2	TRBJ2-3	CASTYSGAEWSQYF
TRBV2	TRBJ2-7	CASSPDLFSNSYEQYF
TRBV23-1	TRBJ2-7	CASSQSPGHPHYEQYF
TRBV28	TRBJ2-3	CASSEPPTDTQYF
TRBV5-1	TRBJ2-5	CASGTGSQETQYF
TRBV2	TRBJ2-2	CASTPWPGELFF
TRBV2	TRBJ2-7	CASSEAETSGAYEQYF